These 12 T cell receptor beta chains came from one sample sequenced in a study of T cell clonotyping in hematopoietic cell transplantation. Measured with immunoSEQ multiplex PCR; TCRdb has only the in-frame clones, and not every one. The table lists 15,000 to 20,000 clones, approximately 75% of them singletons, with 17% in the top ten. Documented time point: recipient sample about 28 days before transplant, after cytoreduction. Sequencing was performed on peripheral blood mononuclear cells, taken before stem cell transplant. All receptors derive from a man between 60 and 75 years old with acute myeloid leukemia. Some clones in this sample may be carry-over from other donors' samples.

The rearrangement links TRBV5-6 to TRBJ1-1; no reliable D call. V lost 0 bases, J lost 4 bases, and 10 bases lay in between. The CDR3 loop spans 14 amino acids. Germline V CDR1 and CDR2: SGHDT, YYEEEE. The CDR3 region is CASSLVGFGTEAFF. The CDR3 nucleotides read TGTGCCAGCAGCTTGGTGGGCTTTGGCACTGAAGCTTTCTTT.

A few counts support this clone. The chain couples TRBV21-1 to TRBJ2-2. TRBV21-1 is assigned pseudogene status. This CDR3 is built from 15 residues. CDR3 bases: TGTGCCAGCAGCGTATCTGTCGGGCACACCGGGGAGCTGTTTTTT. It codes for CASSVSVGHTGELFF.

V usage is TRBV30 and J usage is TRBJ2-3; D is possibly TRBD2 (6 bases). Germline V gives CDR1 GTSNPN, CDR2 SVGIG (reference sequence). Trimming took 3 bases from V and 4 from J, leaving 14 bases between them. This CDR3 has 14 residues. CDR3 loop: CAWSHGRGADTQYF. CDR3 nucleotide sequence: TGTGCCTGGAGCCACGGGAGAGGGGCAGATACGCAGTATTTT. The variable domain in full, with the rest retrieved from reference TRBV30 and TRBJ2-3, is SQTIHQWPATLVQPVGSPLSLECTVEGTSNPNLYWYRQAAGRGLQLLFYSVGIGQISSEVPQNLSASRPQDRQFILSSKKLLLSDSGFYLCAWSHGRGADTQYFGPGTRLTVL.

In this sample, this clone is medium-sized. This sequence joins TRBV4-1 and TRBJ2-7; no clear D gene. The CDR3 runs to 16 residues. V gave up 4 bases and J gave up 2 bases, with 18 bases separating them. Germline V gives CDR1 MGHRA, CDR2 YSYEKL. Written as DNA, the CDR3 is TGCGCCAGCAGCCCCGAGTCTTTTGGACCCACCTACGAGCAGTACTTC. This translates into CASSPESFGPTYEQYF.

This chain uses TRBV5-1 with TRBJ1-2, with a tentative D call TRBD1 (5 bases). The germline V gene encodes CDR1 SGHRS and CDR2 YFSETQ. The CDR3 loop spans 14 amino acids. V was shortened by 0 bases and J by 3 bases, with 9 bases between the two germline ends. The CDR3 nucleotides are TGCGCCAGCAGCTTGGGGCAGGGCCACTATGGCTACACCTTC. Amino acid sequence: CASSLGQGHYGYTF.

The chain couples TRBV29-1 to TRBJ1-1, with D uncertain. The CDR3 has 14 residues. Germline V gene data show CDR1 as SQVTM and CDR2 as ANQGSEA. With 3 bases removed from V and 4 bases from J, the gap between germline ends came to 15 bases. CDR3 coding DNA: TGCAGCGTTGAGCGTTCAGGAGGGATCACTGAAGCTTTCTTT. It encodes CSVERSGGITEAFF.

V and J are TRBV4-1 and TRBJ2-7, with 8 bases aligning to TRBD2. The CDR3 spans 14 residues. Germline CDR1 is MGHRA and CDR2 is YSYEKL. V lost 0 bases, J lost 3 bases, and 1 base stayed unmatched. CDR3 loop: CASSQETSVYEQYF. CDR3 sequence (DNA): TGCGCCAGCAGCCAAGAGACTAGCGTCTACGAGCAGTACTTC.

The chain links TRBV19 to TRBJ1-2; the D is unclear. CDR1 LNHDA and CDR2 SQIVND come from the germline V gene (reference sequence). The CDR3 is made up of 12 amino acids. Trimming left V 9 bases short and J 6 bases short, with 14 bases between. DNA of the CDR3: TGTGCCAGCCTTTATGCCCCCGATGGCTACACCTTC. Encoded protein: CASLYAPDGYTF.

The J gene is TRBJ2-1, the V gene TRBV9; 9 positions match TRBD2. Germline loops: CDR1 SGDLS, CDR2 YYNGEE. The CDR3 totals 15 residues. The V and J ends lost 0 bases and 7 bases, in that order; junction bases with no gene match: 5. The CDR3 spells CASSVAAGGGNEQFF. The CDR3 nucleotides are TGTGCCAGCAGCGTAGCAGCGGGAGGAGGTAATGAGCAGTTCTTC.

The chain couples TRBV6-5 to TRBJ1-6, with a possible D match to TRBD1 (5 bases). V was cut by 1 base and J by 8 bases, with 6 bases left in between. This CDR3 contains 13 residues. The germline V gene encodes CDR1 MNHEY and CDR2 SVGAGI. The CDR3 DNA reads as TGTGCCAGCAGTTACTTGGGGGATTCACCCCTCCACTTT. It yields the protein CASSYLGDSPLHF.

The chain links TRBV30 to TRBJ2-5; tentatively, D is TRBD2 (5 bases). The CDR3 is 13 residues long. The V and J ends lost 0 bases and 4 bases respectively, with 9 bases between them. Germline assignment: CDR1 GTSNPN and CDR2 SVGIG (reference sequence). The CDR3 reads CAWSVAVRETQYF. The DNA of the CDR3 is TGTGCCTGGAGTGTAGCGGTTCGAGAGACCCAGTACTTC.

The chain couples TRBV28 to TRBJ2-1, with unresolved D. There are 12 residues in the CDR3. Deletions cut 7 bases from V and 6 bases from J, with 10 bases between. Germline V gene data show CDR1 as MDHEN and CDR2 as SYDVKM. The CDR3 spells CASTAVLNEQFF. CDR3 coding DNA: TGTGCCAGCACCGCAGTACTCAATGAGCAGTTCTTC.